What follows are 10 T cell receptor beta chains derived from one specimen sequenced in a study of regulatory T cells in long-lasting Graves disease. Arm-PCR with iRepertoire HTBI primers amplified the CDR3 regions for these TCR beta libraries. TCRdb reprocessed the multiplex PCR reads via MiXCR and lists one record per CDR3 protein. The profile shows 350,000 to 500,000 distinct CDR3 sequences, 12% to 15% of them singletons. The time point here: newly diagnosed GD, antithyroid drugs for less than 3 months. The TCR library was prepared using RNA isolated from PBMCs. These records were also assigned to another study, of T cells in Graves' hyperthyroidism and ophthalmopathy.

The starting material was peripheral blood mononuclear cells (PBMCs), obtained at new diagnosis, from a patient treated with antithyroid drugs. The origin of the receptors is a woman in her 50s with Graves disease.

This clonotype showed up many times. The CDR3 spells CASRTSGASTDTQYF. CDR3 sequence (DNA): TGCGCCAGCCGGACTAGCGGAGCAAGCACAGATACGCAGTATTTT. The chain recombines TRBV5-1 with TRBJ2-3, with 10 bases fitting TRBD2. Germline V gene lookup returns CDR1 SGHRS and CDR2 YFSETQ. With V trimmed by 7 bases and J by 0 bases, 5 bases remained unmatched. The length of the CDR3 is 15 residues.

This clonotype showed up many times. The J gene is TRBJ2-1, the V gene TRBV29-1; a possible D gene is TRBD2 (6 bases). V lost 6 bases and J lost 0, with 9 bases in between. The CDR3 has 13 residues. Germline-derived CDR1 and CDR2 are SQVTM and ANQGSEA. CDR3 sequence reads: CSVRDSSYNEQFF. The CDR3 coding sequence is TGCAGCGTGCGGGATAGCTCCTACAATGAGCAGTTCTTC.

This clonotype was counted only a few times. This sequence joins TRBV7-2 and TRBJ2-2; maybe TRBD1 (5 bases). V was clipped by 2 bases and J by 4 bases, with 11 bases between them. The CDR3 length is 15 residues. The germline CDR1 and CDR2 sequences are SGHTA and FQGNSA. The CDR3 sequence is CASSLIRASTGELFF. In DNA, the CDR3 is TGTGCCAGCAGCTTAATCAGGGCTAGCACCGGGGAGCTGTTTTTT.

About this clonotype itself: This may come from a read error, since a much larger clone is one base off. The rearrangement links TRBV6-2 or TRBV6-3 to TRBJ2-5; TRBD1 aligns across 9 bases. Trimming removed 0 bases from V and 7 bases from J; junction bases left unmatched: 3. The CDR3 consists of 14 residues. In germline, CDR1 is MNHEY, CDR2 SVGEGT. CDR3 DNA: TGTGCCAGCAGTTACTCGGGACAGGGAAGGACCCAGTACTTC. It codes for CASSYSGQGRTQYF.

The chain links TRBV28 to TRBJ2-3; 13 bases line up with TRBD2. The CDR3 extends over 17 amino acids. V was clipped by 6 bases and J by 0 bases; unmatched bases: 6. CDR1 and CDR2 from the germline V gene are MDHEN and SYDVKM. CDR3 sequence (DNA): TGTGCCAGCAGCGCTGGGACTAGCGGGATGAGCACAGATACGCAGTATTTT. It encodes CASSAGTSGMSTDTQYF.

This clonotype was seen many times. J is TRBJ1-2 and V is TRBV27; D is undetermined. The germline V and J ends were trimmed by 0 bases and 4 bases, with 18 bases remaining between them. The CDR3 consists of 17 residues. Germline-derived CDR1 and CDR2 are MNHEY and SMNVEV (reference sequence). Written as DNA, the CDR3 is TGTGCCAGCAGTTTATCTGGTTGGATGTCGGGGAGCTATGGCTACACCTTC. Its protein product is CASSLSGWMSGSYGYTF.

This clonotype was detected many times. This rearrangement joins TRBV6-5 to TRBJ2-5, with D perhaps assigned TRBD1 or TRBD2 (5 bases each). Between the trimmed V and J ends, which lost 2 bases and 0 bases, there was a span of 25 bases. The CDR3 has 20 residues. The germline gives CDR1 MNHEY, CDR2 SVGAGI. The CDR3: CASSYPLGPVVPLNQETQYF. The CDR3 nucleotides are TGTGCCAGCAGTTACCCCCTGGGACCCGTAGTACCCTTAAACCAAGAGACCCAGTACTTC.

This clonotype has a count of ten or more. The chain is built from TRBV10-3 and TRBJ1-5; 8 bases fit TRBD1. With V trimmed by 0 bases and J by 4 bases, 2 bases remained unmatched. The germline V gene encodes CDR1 ENHRY and CDR2 SYGVKD. CDR3 length: 15 amino acids. The CDR3 loop is CAISESRTGNQPQHF. The CDR3 nucleotides read TGTGCCATCAGTGAGTCTAGGACAGGGAATCAGCCCCAGCATTTT.

This clonotype was counted at least ten times. The V gene is TRBV11-2, the J gene TRBJ2-7, with TRBD2 identical over 12 bases. The CDR3 totals 16 residues. Germline CDR1 reads SGHAT; CDR2 reads FQNNGV. Trimming at V came to 1 base and at J to 4 bases, leaving 5 bases not matched to a gene. CDR3 residues: CASSLGLAGAGYEQYF. The DNA for the CDR3 is TGTGCCAGCAGCTTAGGACTAGCGGGAGCAGGGTACGAGCAGTACTTC.

The table lists this clonotype with many counts. The genes are TRBV7-2 and TRBJ2-7; D is ambiguous. CDR1 and CDR2 (germline): SGHTA, FQGNSA. Trimming left V 3 bases short and J 0 bases short, with 15 bases between. The CDR3 consists of 16 residues. The CDR3 DNA follows: TGTGCCAGCAGCTTCGATTTACGTAGAATCTCCTACGAGCAGTACTTC. Amino acid sequence: CASSFDLRRISYEQYF.